This T cell receptor beta chain was captured by sequencing in a study of T-cell memory formation after mild COVID-19. This clonotype was counted only a few times. MiXCR, run by TCRdb on the 5' RACE reads, gives a single entry per CDR3 protein. The sample includes 170,000 or so distinct CDR3 sequences, 20% to 25% of them seen just once. Deletions cut 0 bases from V and 6 bases from J, with 11 bases between. This CDR3 comprises 14 residues. Germline V gene lookup returns CDR1 KGHDR and CDR2 SFDVKD. The sequence was obtained from an adult woman who had mild COVID-19 (a few samples of this study predate the infection). Cell type and time point are not known. Sequenced sample: PBMCs or a T cell subset sorted from them (not recorded which). The genes are TRBV24-1 and TRBJ2-7; D may correspond to TRBD1 or TRBD2 (5 bases each). CDR3 sequence reads: CATSDLGTAGEQYF. For the CDR3, the DNA is TGTGCCACCAGTGATTTGGGGACGGCTGGCGAGCAGTACTTC.